One sample yielded the 26 T cell receptor beta chains listed below, sequenced in a study of T cells in women clearing cervical HPV infection. Sequencing used immunoSEQ multiplex PCR; TCRdb keeps in-frame clones, though not all of them. Its table records about 40,000 clones. Sequencing was done on a sample of blood buffy coat. All receptors come from a woman aged 18 to 75 with a cervical HPV16 infection that either progressed to CIN3+ or cleared (not recorded which).

This chain's CDR3 is CASSEGVAGELFF. Incomplete CDR3 DNA: TGCGCCAGCAGTGAAGGGGTAGCCGGGGAG. The chain joins TRBV10-1 to TRBJ2-2, with D perhaps TRBD1 (5 bases). The CDR3 extends 3 residues past the end of the read, so its final part is completed from the germline J gene. V lost 3 bases, J lost 6 bases, and 8 bases lay in between. There are 13 residues in the CDR3. CDR1 and CDR2 (germline): WNHNN, SYGVQD (reference sequence).

As regards this clone: The CDR3 end falls 3 residues outside the read, so it is completed with the germline J gene. The gene calls are TRBV30 and TRBJ1-4; perhaps TRBD1 as D (6 bases). From germline, CDR1 is GTSNPN and CDR2 SVGIG (reference sequence). The CDR3 is 12 amino acids. V lost 2 bases and J 8 bases, leaving 9 bases between the germline ends. Incomplete CDR3 DNA: TGTGCCTGGAGTAGGGGGTTCGAAAAA. Protein sequence: CAWSRGFEK. The entire CDR3 sequence reads CAWSRGFEKLFF.

Of note for this clone: Sequencing ends 3 residues short of the CDR3 end; the germline J gene provides the rest. This chain uses TRBV28 with TRBJ1-2, with 8 bases matching TRBD1. In germline, CDR1 is MDHEN, CDR2 SYDVKM. The length of the CDR3 is 16 residues. Here the CDR3 reads CASSLWGRQGSNSYTF. CDR3 bases read: TGTGCCAGCAGTTTATGGGGGAGACAGGGGTCTAATAGC.

Incomplete CDR3 DNA: TGTGCCAGCACCCTTCGGACAGGGGGCTACGATACG. It yields the protein CASTLRTGGYDT. The whole CDR3 is CASTLRTGGYDTQYF. This sequence joins TRBV11-2 and TRBJ2-3, with 11 bases fitting TRBD1. The observed sequence ends 3 residues before the CDR3 terminus, with the missing tail filled in from the germline J gene. This CDR3 contains 15 residues. The germline V gene has CDR1 SGHAT and CDR2 FQNNGV. V lost 7 bases, J lost 6 bases, and 9 bases stayed unmatched. Filled out from reference TRBV11-2 and TRBJ2-3, the complete variable domain reads EAGVAQSPRYKIIEKRQSVAFWCNPISGHATLYWYQQILGQGPKLLIQFQNNGVVDDSQLPKDRFSAERLKGVDSTLKIQPAKLEDSAVYLCASTLRTGGYDTQYFGPGTRLTVL.

Comment on this clone: The CDR3 end lies 3 residues beyond the end of the read and is filled in from the germline J gene. V usage is TRBV6-2 or TRBV6-3 and J usage is TRBJ2-7; D gene uncertain. Germline assignment: CDR1 MNHEY and CDR2 SVGEGT. The V end lost 4 bases, the J end lost 3 bases, and 10 bases lay between the germline ends. The CDR3 covers 13 residues. The CDR3 DNA, read in part, is TGTGCCAGCAGTTGGTCTACGGTCTACGAG. Its translation: CASSWSTVYE. From start to end, the CDR3 is CASSWSTVYEQYF.

Remarks on this clone: The read terminates 3 residues ahead of where the CDR3 ends, so the germline J gene completes it. The chain has TRBV19 and TRBJ2-3; 9 bases line up with TRBD1. The germline CDR1 and CDR2 sequences are LNHDA and SQIVND (reference sequence). CDR3 length: 13 amino acids. The part of the CDR3 DNA that was read is TGTGCCAGTAGGGGACAGGGCACTCAGCCG. The encoded protein is CASRGQGTQP. The complete CDR3 sequence is CASRGQGTQPQYF. Variable domain in full (rest from reference TRBV19 and TRBJ2-3): DGGITQSPKYLFRKEGQNVTLSCEQNLNHDAMYWYRQDPGQGLRLIYYSQIVNDFQKGDIAEGYSVSREKKESFPLTVTSAQKNPTAFYLCASRGQGTQPQYFGPGTRLTVL.

A note on this clone: The read terminates 3 residues ahead of where the CDR3 ends, so the germline J gene completes it. V is TRBV29-1 and J is TRBJ2-1; perhaps TRBD2 as D (7 bases). The CDR3 spans 15 residues. Per germline, CDR1 SQVTM and CDR2 ANQGSEA. The V end was cut by 8 bases, the J end by 0 bases, with 17 bases between. The CDR3 region is CSYGGGQTSYNEQFF. Partial CDR3 DNA: TGCAGCTATGGGGGGGGGCAGACCTCCTACAATGAG.

Concerning this clone: The read terminates 3 residues ahead of where the CDR3 ends, so the germline J gene completes it. The chain has TRBV20-1 and TRBJ2-1, with 8 nucleotides matching TRBD2. There are 14 residues in the CDR3. The V segment lost 6 bases and the J segment 5 bases; nucleotides outside the gene matches: 9. CDR1 and CDR2 (germline): DFQATT, SNEGSKA (reference sequence). The CDR3 spells CSALSSGANNEQFF. CDR3 bases read: TGCAGTGCCCTGAGTAGCGGGGCCAACAATGAG.

As concerns this clone: The CDR3 end is not reached by the read, which stops 3 residues before it; the germline J gene fills it in. This chain uses TRBV5-6 with TRBJ2-1; D possibly corresponds to TRBD2 (6 bases). The CDR3 is 14 residues long. V gave up 5 bases and J gave up 2 bases, with 11 bases separating them. CDR1 is SGHDT, CDR2 YYEEEE, per germline. The CDR3 region is CASRAGGPYNEQFF. CDR3 DNA, as far as it was read: TGTGCCAGCAGGGCTGGAGGGCCCTACAATGAG.

As for this clone: The read ends 3 residues early relative to the CDR3; the germline J gene fills the gap. The genes are TRBV10-2 and TRBJ1-1; D not resolved. This CDR3 contains 13 residues. Germline CDR1 reads WSHSY; CDR2 reads SAAADI. The CDR3 is CASSGPGQWEAFF. The DNA read from the CDR3 is TGCGCCAGCAGTGGACCAGGCCAATGGGAA.

A word on this clone: The read ends 3 residues before the CDR3 terminus; that terminus is restored from the germline J gene. The chain links TRBV12-3 or TRBV12-4 to TRBJ2-1, with TRBD2 matching 10 bases. Unmatched junction bases numbered 4, after V lost 3 bases and J lost 5 bases. The CDR3 has 15 residues. Incomplete CDR3 DNA: TGTGCCAGCAGTTTTGCTAGCGGGGGAAACAATGAG. The encoded protein is CASSFASGGNNE. The whole CDR3 sequence reads CASSFASGGNNEQFF.

With respect to this clone: The read falls 3 residues short of the CDR3 end, and the missing part is taken from the germline J gene. This chain joins TRBV9 and TRBJ2-7; weak D call: TRBD2 (6 bases). Germline V gene lookup returns CDR1 SGDLS and CDR2 YYNGEE. V was shortened by 2 bases and J by 2 bases, with 11 bases between the two germline ends. The CDR3 consists of 14 residues. This CDR3 is CASSVGTSTYEQYF. Partial CDR3 DNA: TGTGCCAGCAGCGTCGGGACTTCTACCTACGAG.

To note about this clone: Read data end 3 residues before the CDR3 end; the end is taken from the germline J gene. The rearrangement links TRBV19 to TRBJ1-1, with no clear D. Germline V gives CDR1 LNHDA, CDR2 SQIVND (reference sequence). CDR3 size: 13 residues. The germline V and J ends were trimmed by 4 bases and 1 base, with 7 bases remaining between them. The covered CDR3 bases are TGTGCCAGTAGTAATCAGAGGAACACTGAA. It yields the protein CASSNQRNTE. The CDR3 in full is CASSNQRNTEAFF.

A note on this clone: The read stops 3 residues short of the end of the CDR3; the missing end is completed from the germline J gene. Other DNA variants within this sample encode the same CDR3. The V call is TRBV7-2, the J call TRBJ1-3, with D possibly matching TRBD1 (6 bases). The CDR3 length is 15 residues. In germline, CDR1 is SGHTA, CDR2 FQGNSA. Trimming removed 5 bases from V and 7 bases from J, with 18 bases in between. The CDR3 here is CASSQVGGGSNTIYF. The CDR3 bases that were read are TGTGCCAGCAGCCAAGTCGGCGGGGGCAGCAACACC.

Note on this clone: The sequenced fragment ends 3 residues before the CDR3 boundary, so the rest is inferred from the germline J gene. The J gene is TRBJ2-1, the V gene TRBV7-9; 11 nucleotides line up with TRBD2. The length of the CDR3 is 15 residues. Unmatched junction bases numbered 3, after V lost 1 base and J lost 7 bases. Looked up from germline, CDR1 is SEHNR and CDR2 is FQNEAQ (reference sequence). Partial CDR3 DNA: TGTGCCAGCAGCTTAGGGACTAGCGGGTTTAATGAG. Translation gives CASSLGTSGFNE. The entire CDR3 protein is CASSLGTSGFNEQFF.

The sequenced CDR3 bases are TGTGCCAGCAGGAAAGACAGGGAAGAGACC. Protein sequence: CASRKDREET. The whole CDR3 sequence is CASRKDREETQYF. This chain uses TRBV5-4 with TRBJ2-5; TRBD1 agrees at 7 bases. Coverage ceases 3 residues before the CDR3 finishes, and the germline J gene fills in the end. The germline V gene encodes CDR1 SGHNT and CDR2 YYREEE (reference sequence). The J segment lost 3 bases and the V segment lost 5 bases, leaving 4 bases of the junction unmatched. This CDR3 comprises 13 residues. The full variable domain, rest sourced from reference TRBV5-4 and TRBJ2-5, is ETGVTQSPTHLIKTRGQQVTLRCSSQSGHNTVSWYQQALGQGPQFIFQYYREEENGRGNFPPRFSGLQFPNYSSELNVNALELDDSALYLCASRKDREETQYFGPGTRLLVL.

Regarding this clone: The read comes to an end 3 residues before the CDR3 does, leaving the germline J gene to fill in the end. V and J are TRBV2 and TRBJ1-5, with unresolved D. Germline values: CDR1 SNHLY, CDR2 FYNNEI. V was trimmed by 5 bases and J by 0 bases, leaving 14 bases between them. This CDR3 spans 16 amino acids. This CDR3 reads CASSSSGVYSNQPQHF. CDR3 bases read: TGTGCCAGCAGTTCTTCCGGGGTTTATAGCAATCAGCCC.

A note on this clone: The read terminates 3 residues before the CDR3 end, so the remaining end is supplied by the germline J gene. This rearrangement joins TRBV7-7 to TRBJ2-2, with a tentative D call TRBD1 (6 bases). The CDR3 loop spans 13 amino acids. V was shortened by 3 bases and J by 7 bases, with 9 bases between the two germline ends. Germline values: CDR1 SSHAT, CDR2 FNYEAQ (reference sequence). The CDR3 bases that were read are TGTGCCAGCAGCTTGGACAGCGACGGGGAG. This encodes CASSLDSDGE. In full, the CDR3 reads CASSLDSDGELFF.

Notes on this clone: The CDR3 end falls 3 residues outside the read, so it is completed with the germline J gene. This chain uses TRBV7-2 with TRBJ2-3; D is possibly TRBD1 (6 bases). Germline V lookup: CDR1 SGHTA, CDR2 FQGNSA. This CDR3 has 15 amino acids. CDR3 DNA, as far as it was read: TGTGCCAGCAGCTTACGACAGGTGGGCAATCAGCCG. This codes for CASSLRQVGNQP. The whole CDR3 protein reads CASSLRQVGNQPQYF.

Comments on this clone: The CDR3 end lies 3 residues beyond the end of the read and is filled in from the germline J gene. The genes are TRBV5-1 and TRBJ2-2, with 7 bases matching TRBD1. This CDR3 region has 15 residues. V gave up 1 base and J gave up 3 bases; unmatched junction bases: 3. Germline-derived CDR1 and CDR2 are SGHRS and YFSETQ. The sequenced part of the CDR3 DNA is TGCGCCAGCAGCTTGCAGGGGGTCGACACCGGGGAG. Protein: CASSLQGVDTGE. The full CDR3 is CASSLQGVDTGELFF.

In the case of this clone: An end of the junction differs from the germline gene, which may be a read error. The read is 3 residues too short to cover the CDR3 end, so that end is filled in from the germline J gene. This sequence joins TRBV7-7 and TRBJ2-5; D possibly corresponds to TRBD2 (7 bases). Germline CDR1 is SSHAT and CDR2 is FNYEAQ (reference sequence). The CDR3 is 14 amino acids. The CDR3 bases that were read are TGTGCTAGCAGCTTAGAGGGGGGGCGGGGGACC. Protein product: CASSLEGGRGT. The whole CDR3 region reads CASSLEGGRGTQYF.

As concerns this clone: The read terminates 3 residues before the CDR3 end, so the remaining end is supplied by the germline J gene. The chain carries TRBV20-1 and TRBJ1-4; 10 bases fit TRBD1. Looked up from germline, CDR1 is DFQATT and CDR2 is SNEGSKA (reference sequence). The length of the CDR3 is 17 residues. The CDR3 region is CSARAGQGSRLNSPLFF. CDR3 bases read: TGCAGTGCCAGGGCGGGACAGGGGTCTAGGTTAAATTCACCA.

Worth noting for this clone: The read comes to an end 3 residues before the CDR3 does, leaving the germline J gene to fill in the end. The chain combines TRBV7-2 with TRBJ1-2; D uncertain. V lost 3 bases and J 4 bases, leaving 12 bases between the germline ends. CDR1 and CDR2 from the germline V gene are SGHTA and FQGNSA. This CDR3 comprises 14 residues. CDR3 sequence reads: CASSLTQLGYGYTF. CDR3 bases read: TGTGCCAGCAGCTTGACACAGTTAGGCTATGGC.

About this clone: The CDR3 is cut off 3 residues early in the read; its end comes from the germline J gene. J is TRBJ1-2 and V is TRBV19, with D uncertain. This CDR3 comprises 12 residues. CDR1 and CDR2 (germline): LNHDA, SQIVND (reference sequence). The CDR3 region is CASSPRGYDYTF. CDR3 bases read: TGTGCCAGTAGTCCGCGGGGTTACGAC.

Regarding this clone: The CDR3 is cut off 3 residues early in the read; its end comes from the germline J gene. The chain links TRBV20-1 to TRBJ2-2, with 7 nucleotides matching TRBD2. The CDR3 is 17 amino acids. Losses at the gene ends were 6 bases for V and 2 bases for J; bases not matched to a gene: 15. CDR1 and CDR2 (germline): DFQATT, SNEGSKA (reference sequence). CDR3 loop: CSATQHNGLVNTGELFF. The CDR3 bases that were read are TGCAGTGCCACACAACACAACGGACTAGTAAACACCGGGGAG.

For this clone: With the read ending 3 residues before the CDR3 end, the germline J gene is used to fill in that end. This sequence joins TRBV6-2 or TRBV6-3 and TRBJ1-1, with a weak D call TRBD1 (5 bases). Germline V CDR1 and CDR2: MNHEY, SVGEGT. This CDR3 contains 14 residues. Between the trimmed V and J ends, which lost 7 bases and 5 bases, there was a span of 17 bases. CDR3 loop: CASIQPPGGTEAFF. CDR3 DNA, as far as it was read: TGTGCCAGCATCCAGCCGCCCGGGGGGACTGAA.